This TCR beta chain was identified in a study of shared clonotypes between healthy human individuals. The naive CD8 subset, CD45RO-negative cells positively selected for CCR7, excluded terminally differentiated effector memory CD45RA+ cells. TCRdb keeps only in-frame clones here, not all; method: immunoSEQ multiplex PCR. The sample carries 2 million to 2.5 million clones, 93% recorded once. Notes on this clone: Its specificity is not known.

Regarding the study as a whole: The study found about 5% of naive CD4 clonotypes shared across a few donors.

Sequencing input: naive CD8+ T cells from PBMCs. This receptor was obtained from a man between 18 and 35 years old in good health. Some clones in this sample may be carry-over from other donors' samples.

This CDR3 is CASSLEDSGRYSYEQYF. The CDR3 DNA follows: TGTGCCAGCAGCTTAGAGGATAGCGGGAGGTACTCCTACGAGCAGTACTTC. The chain has TRBV7-2 and TRBJ2-7; 10 positions agree with TRBD2. This CDR3 comprises 17 residues. The V gene end was trimmed by 1 base and the J gene end by 0 bases; junction bases not matched to a gene: 6. Germline V gene sequence: CDR1 SGHTA, CDR2 FQGNSA.